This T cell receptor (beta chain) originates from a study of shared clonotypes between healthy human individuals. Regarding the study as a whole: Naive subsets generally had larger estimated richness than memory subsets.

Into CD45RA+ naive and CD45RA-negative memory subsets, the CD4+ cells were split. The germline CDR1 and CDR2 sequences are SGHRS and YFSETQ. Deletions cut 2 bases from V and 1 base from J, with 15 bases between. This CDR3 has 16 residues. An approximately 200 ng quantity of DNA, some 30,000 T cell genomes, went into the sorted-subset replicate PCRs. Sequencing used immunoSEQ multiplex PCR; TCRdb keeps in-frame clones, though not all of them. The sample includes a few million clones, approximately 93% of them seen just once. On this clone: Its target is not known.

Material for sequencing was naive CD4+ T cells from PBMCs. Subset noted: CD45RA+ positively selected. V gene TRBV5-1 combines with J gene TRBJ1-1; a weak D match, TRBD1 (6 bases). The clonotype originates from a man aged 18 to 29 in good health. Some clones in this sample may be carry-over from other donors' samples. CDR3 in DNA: TGCGCCAGCAGCTTAATATCCGGGACACCGAACACTGAAGCTTTCTTT. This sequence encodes CASSLISGTPNTEAFF.